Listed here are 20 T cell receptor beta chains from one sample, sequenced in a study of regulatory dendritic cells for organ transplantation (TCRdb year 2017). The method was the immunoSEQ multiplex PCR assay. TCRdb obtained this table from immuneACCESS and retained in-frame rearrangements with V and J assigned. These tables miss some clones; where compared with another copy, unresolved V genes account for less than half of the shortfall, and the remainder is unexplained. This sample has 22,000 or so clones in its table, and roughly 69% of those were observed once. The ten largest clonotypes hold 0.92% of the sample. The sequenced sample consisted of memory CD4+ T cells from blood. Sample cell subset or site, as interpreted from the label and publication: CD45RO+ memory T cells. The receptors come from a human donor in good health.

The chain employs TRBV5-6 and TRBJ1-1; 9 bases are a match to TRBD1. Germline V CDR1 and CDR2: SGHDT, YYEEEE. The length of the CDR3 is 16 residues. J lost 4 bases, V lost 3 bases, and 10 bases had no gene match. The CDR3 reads CASSSIQGAGSTEAFF. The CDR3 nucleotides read TGTGCCAGCAGCTCGATACAGGGGGCAGGGAGCACTGAAGCTTTCTTT.

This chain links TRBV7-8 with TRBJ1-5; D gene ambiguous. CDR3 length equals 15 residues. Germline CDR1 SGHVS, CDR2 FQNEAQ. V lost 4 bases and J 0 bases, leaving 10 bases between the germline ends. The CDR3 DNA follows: TGTGCCAGCAGCTCGACGGGTTATAGCAATCAGCCCCAGCATTTT. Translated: CASSSTGYSNQPQHF.

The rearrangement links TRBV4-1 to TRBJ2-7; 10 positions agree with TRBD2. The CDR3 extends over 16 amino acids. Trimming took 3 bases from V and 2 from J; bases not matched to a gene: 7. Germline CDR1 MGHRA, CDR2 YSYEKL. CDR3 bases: TGCGCCAGCAGCCACCAAGGACTAGCGGTACCCTACGAGCAGTACTTC. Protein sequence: CASSHQGLAVPYEQYF.

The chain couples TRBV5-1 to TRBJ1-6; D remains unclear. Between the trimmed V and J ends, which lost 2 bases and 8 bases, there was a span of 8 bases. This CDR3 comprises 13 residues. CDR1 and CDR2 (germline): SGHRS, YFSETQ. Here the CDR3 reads CASSLSQYSPLHF. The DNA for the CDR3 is TGCGCCAGCAGCTTAAGCCAATATTCACCCCTCCACTTT.

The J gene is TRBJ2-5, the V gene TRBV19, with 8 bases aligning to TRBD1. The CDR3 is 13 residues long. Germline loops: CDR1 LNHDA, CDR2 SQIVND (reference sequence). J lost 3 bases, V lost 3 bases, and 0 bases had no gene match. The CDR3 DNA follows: TGTGCCAGTAGTATGGACAGGGAAGAGACCCAGTACTTC. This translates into CASSMDREETQYF.

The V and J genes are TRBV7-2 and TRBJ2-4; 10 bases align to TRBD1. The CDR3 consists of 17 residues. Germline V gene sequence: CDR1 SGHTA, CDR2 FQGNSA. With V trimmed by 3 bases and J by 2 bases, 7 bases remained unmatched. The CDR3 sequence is CASSFTGTGVTKNIQYF. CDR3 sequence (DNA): TGTGCCAGCAGCTTCACCGGGACAGGGGTGACCAAAAACATTCAGTACTTC.

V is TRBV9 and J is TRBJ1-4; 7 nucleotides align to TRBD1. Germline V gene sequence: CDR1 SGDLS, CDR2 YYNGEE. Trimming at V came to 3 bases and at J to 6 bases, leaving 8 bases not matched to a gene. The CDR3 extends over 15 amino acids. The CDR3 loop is CASSASGGMDEKLFF. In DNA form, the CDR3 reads TGTGCCAGCAGCGCCTCAGGGGGGATGGATGAAAAACTGTTTTTT.

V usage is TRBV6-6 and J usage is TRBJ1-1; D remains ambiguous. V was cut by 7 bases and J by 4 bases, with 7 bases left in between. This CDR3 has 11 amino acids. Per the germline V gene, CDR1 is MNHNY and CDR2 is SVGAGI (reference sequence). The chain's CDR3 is CASTLFTEAFF. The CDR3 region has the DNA TGTGCCAGCACTCTTTTCACTGAAGCTTTCTTT.

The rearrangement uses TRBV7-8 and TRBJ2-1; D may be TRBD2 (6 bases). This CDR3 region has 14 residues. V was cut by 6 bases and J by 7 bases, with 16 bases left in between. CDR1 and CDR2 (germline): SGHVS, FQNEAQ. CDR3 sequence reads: CASRPETGLNEQFF. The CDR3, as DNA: TGTGCCAGCAGGCCAGAGACGGGACTGAATGAGCAGTTCTTC.

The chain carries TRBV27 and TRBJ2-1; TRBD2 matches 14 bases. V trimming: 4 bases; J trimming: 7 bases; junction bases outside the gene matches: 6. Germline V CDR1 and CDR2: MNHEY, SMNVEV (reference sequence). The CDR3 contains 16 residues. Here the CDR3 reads CASSSRTSGGRNEQFF. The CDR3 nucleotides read TGTGCCAGCAGTTCCCGGACTAGCGGGGGGAGGAATGAGCAGTTCTTC.

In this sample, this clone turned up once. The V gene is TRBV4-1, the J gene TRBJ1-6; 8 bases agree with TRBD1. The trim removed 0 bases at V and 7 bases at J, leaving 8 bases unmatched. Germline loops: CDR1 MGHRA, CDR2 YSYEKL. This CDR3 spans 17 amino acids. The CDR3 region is CASSQDPQGANNSPLHF. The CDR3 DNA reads TGCGCCAGCAGCCAAGATCCTCAGGGGGCAAACAATTCACCCCTCCACTTT.

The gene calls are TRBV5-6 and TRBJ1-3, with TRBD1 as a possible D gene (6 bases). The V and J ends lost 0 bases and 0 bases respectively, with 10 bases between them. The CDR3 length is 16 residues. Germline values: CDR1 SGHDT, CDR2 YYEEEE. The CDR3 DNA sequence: TGTGCCAGCAGCTTGGAGTCCAGGGGCTCTGGAAACACCATATATTTT. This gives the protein CASSLESRGSGNTIYF.

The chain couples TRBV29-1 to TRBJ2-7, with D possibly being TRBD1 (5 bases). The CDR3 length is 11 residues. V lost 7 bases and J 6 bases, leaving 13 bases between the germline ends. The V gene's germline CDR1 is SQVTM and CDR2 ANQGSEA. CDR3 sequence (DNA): TGCAGCGCCTCCCAAGGGGCCGAGCAGTACTTC. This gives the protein CSASQGAEQYF.

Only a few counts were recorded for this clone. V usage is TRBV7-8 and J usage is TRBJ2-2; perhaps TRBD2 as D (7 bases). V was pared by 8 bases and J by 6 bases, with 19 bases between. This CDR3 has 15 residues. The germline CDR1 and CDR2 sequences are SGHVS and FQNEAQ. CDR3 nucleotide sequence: TGTGCCAGCCGCCTTGGGGGGGGGCTATCCGGGGAGCTGTTTTTT. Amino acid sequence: CASRLGGGLSGELFF.

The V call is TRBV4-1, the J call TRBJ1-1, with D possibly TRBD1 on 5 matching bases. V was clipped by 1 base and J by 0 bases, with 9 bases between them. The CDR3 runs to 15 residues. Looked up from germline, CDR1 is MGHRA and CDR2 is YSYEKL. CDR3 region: CASSQGPGMNTEAFF. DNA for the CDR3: TGCGCCAGCAGCCAAGGTCCAGGGATGAACACTGAAGCTTTCTTT.

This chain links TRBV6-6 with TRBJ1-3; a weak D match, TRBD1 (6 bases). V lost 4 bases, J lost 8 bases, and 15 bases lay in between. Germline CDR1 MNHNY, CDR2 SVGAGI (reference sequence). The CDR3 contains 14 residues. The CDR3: CASSLGQSTDTIYF. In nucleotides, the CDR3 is TGTGCCAGCAGTTTGGGACAATCGACGGACACCATATATTTT.

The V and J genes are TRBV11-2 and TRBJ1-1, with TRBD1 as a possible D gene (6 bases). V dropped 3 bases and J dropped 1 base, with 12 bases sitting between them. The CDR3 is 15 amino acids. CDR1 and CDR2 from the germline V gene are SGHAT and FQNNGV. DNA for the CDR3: TGTGCCAGCAGCTTCCCCTCACAGGGGAACACTGAAGCTTTCTTT. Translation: CASSFPSQGNTEAFF.

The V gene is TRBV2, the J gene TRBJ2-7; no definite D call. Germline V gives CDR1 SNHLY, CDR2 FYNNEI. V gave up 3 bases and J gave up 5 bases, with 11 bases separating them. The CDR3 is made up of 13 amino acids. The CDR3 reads CASSDRGRHEQYF. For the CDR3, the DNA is TGTGCCAGCAGTGATAGAGGTCGGCACGAGCAGTACTTC.

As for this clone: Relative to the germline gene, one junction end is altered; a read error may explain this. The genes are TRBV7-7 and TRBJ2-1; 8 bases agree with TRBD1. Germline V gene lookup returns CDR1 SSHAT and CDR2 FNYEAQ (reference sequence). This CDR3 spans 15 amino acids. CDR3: CASSPGQGSYNEQFF. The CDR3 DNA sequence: TGTGCTAGCAGCCCCGGACAGGGCTCCTACAATGAGCAGTTCTTC.

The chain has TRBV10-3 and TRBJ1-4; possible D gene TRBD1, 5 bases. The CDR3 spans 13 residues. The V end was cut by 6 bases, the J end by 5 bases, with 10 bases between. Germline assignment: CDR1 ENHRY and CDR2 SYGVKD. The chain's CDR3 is CAIRDSLNEKLFF. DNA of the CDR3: TGTGCCATCAGAGACAGTCTAAATGAAAAACTGTTTTTT.